A selection of T cell receptor delta chains follows, all from one sample in a study of γδ T cells in repeated Plasmodium falciparum infection. TCRdb reapplied CATT to the multiplex PCR reads. In the table there are around 50,000 delta-chain clones, roughly 1.6% of which are singletons. Sequencing was done on a sample of gamma-delta T cells from blood. The receptors here all came from a pool of human donors (malaria-infected and uninfected, not separated). The CDR3 runs from the conserved cysteine through the conserved F or W. Each record gives: clone size, J gene, V gene, D gene, CDR3 DNA, CDR3 protein. D genes are given only for firm matches. Clone sizes are given selectively: once, few, many, or a class where the clone is expanded.

clone size: many
J gene: TRDJ1
V gene: TRDV1
D gene: TRDD3
CDR3 DNA: TGTGCTCTTGGGGAACCTCCCCCACTGGGGATTAAAGGGTTCACCGATAAACTCATCTTT
CDR3 protein: CALGEPPPLGIKGFTDKLIF

clone size: many
J gene: TRDJ2
V gene: TRDV1
D gene: -
CDR3 DNA: TGTGCTCTTGGGGAAGTGGCTATCGCGACTGGCGTTGGGGCAGCACAACCCTTCTTT
CDR3 protein: CALGEVAIATGVGAAQPFF

clone size: many
J gene: TRDJ1
V gene: TRDV1
D gene: -
CDR3 DNA: TGTGCTCTTGGGGAACTTACCAGGGGGGGGACCAGTAAGTACACCGATAAACTCATCTTT
CDR3 protein: CALGELTRGGTSKYTDKLIF

clone size: -
J gene: TRDJ1
V gene: TRDV2
D gene: -
CDR3 DNA: TGTGCCTGTGACACCGTGGGATCTGAGGACGATAAACTCATCTTT
CDR3 protein: CACDTVGSEDDKLIF

clone size: medium-sized
J gene: TRDJ1
V gene: TRDV1
D gene: TRDD3
CDR3 DNA: TGTGCTCTTGGGCTCCCGTTCCTACCGGCAGGTCTGGGGGATCGCAATCGGGAACTCATCTTT
CDR3 protein: CALGLPFLPAGLGDRNRELIF

clone size: many
J gene: TRDJ1
V gene: TRDV1
D gene: -
CDR3 DNA: TGTGCTCTTGTGGAAGCGGCTGGGGTCCCGAATAAACTCATCTTT
CDR3 protein: CALVEAAGVPNKLIF

clone size: many
J gene: TRDJ1
V gene: TRDV1
D gene: TRDD3
CDR3 DNA: TGTGCTCTTGGGAAACCGGTCCGAAGGGGGATACCCGAACTCATCTTT
CDR3 protein: CALGKPVRRGIPELIF

clone size: medium-sized
J gene: TRDJ1
V gene: TRDV2
D gene: -
CDR3 DNA: TGTGCCTGTGACACCGTGGATACCCCCGATAAACTCATCTTT
CDR3 protein: CACDTVDTPDKLIF

clone size: many
J gene: TRDJ1
V gene: TRDV1
D gene: TRDD3
CDR3 DNA: TGTGCTCTTGGGGATTCTAACTGGGGGTACAACACCGATAAACTCATCTTT
CDR3 protein: CALGDSNWGYNTDKLIF

clone size: many
J gene: TRDJ2
V gene: TRDV1
D gene: TRDD3
CDR3 DNA: TGTGCTCTTGGGAACCCCGACTCGGATCATCGATGGGGGATACGCGATATAAAAGCTTTGACAGCACAACTCTTCTTT
CDR3 protein: CALGNPDSDHRWGIRDIKALTAQLFF

clone size: many
J gene: TRDJ1
V gene: TRDV1
D gene: TRDD3
CDR3 DNA: TGTGCTCTTGGGGAAGGAAGGGATCCGAGCCGTACTGGGGGAACCGATAAACTCATCTTT
CDR3 protein: CALGEGRDPSRTGGTDKLIF

clone size: many
J gene: TRDJ1
V gene: TRDV1
D gene: -
CDR3 DNA: TGTGCTCTTGGTCCTTTCCTAGGGTACGGTAAACTCATCTTT
CDR3 protein: CALGPFLGYGKLIF

clone size: many
J gene: TRDJ1
V gene: TRDV2
D gene: -
CDR3 DNA: TGTGCCTGTGACACGATCTTGCGGGGGAGAACTCACACCGATAAACTCATCTTT
CDR3 protein: CACDTILRGRTHTDKLIF

clone size: few
J gene: TRDJ1
V gene: TRDV1
D gene: -
CDR3 DNA: TGTGCTATTGGGATTCACAAGTACACCGATAAACTCATCTTT
CDR3 protein: CAIGIHKYTDKLIF

clone size: many
J gene: TRDJ1
V gene: TRDV1
D gene: TRDD3
CDR3 DNA: TGTGCTCTTGGGGACCCGAGGCTCCCTACGCCTTTGTACTGGGGGCTCCAGAACACCGATAAACTCATCTTT
CDR3 protein: CALGDPRLPTPLYWGLQNTDKLIF

clone size: many
J gene: TRDJ1
V gene: TRDV2
D gene: TRDD3
CDR3 DNA: TGTGCCTGTGTCCCACTGGGGGACACCGATAAACTCATCTTT
CDR3 protein: CACVPLGDTDKLIF

clone size: -
J gene: TRDJ1
V gene: TRDV1
D gene: -
CDR3 DNA: TGTGCCCTTGGGGAAAATTGGGGGCCGTACACCGATAAACTCATCTTT
CDR3 protein: CALGENWGPYTDKLIF

clone size: many
J gene: TRDJ1
V gene: TRDV1
D gene: TRDD3
CDR3 DNA: TGTGCTCTTGGGCAACCTTCCCCCTGGGGGATACTAACCGATAAACTCATCTTT
CDR3 protein: CALGQPSPWGILTDKLIF

clone size: medium-sized
J gene: TRDJ1
V gene: TRDV1
D gene: TRDD3
CDR3 DNA: TGTGCTCTTGGGGCCATGAGGACGAGGGGGATACGCTTGTCTACCGATAAACTCATCTTT
CDR3 protein: CALGAMRTRGIRLSTDKLIF

clone size: many
J gene: TRDJ3
V gene: TRDV2
D gene: TRDD3
CDR3 DNA: TGTGCCTGTGACACACTAAAATTTGCTGGGGGGAGCTCCTGGGACACCCGACAGATGTTTTTC
CDR3 protein: CACDTLKFAGGSSWDTRQMFF

clone size: medium-sized
J gene: TRDJ1
V gene: TRDV2
D gene: TRDD3
CDR3 DNA: TGTGCCTGTGACATACTGGGGGACAAAGGTTACACCGATAAACTCATCTTT
CDR3 protein: CACDILGDKGYTDKLIF

clone size: medium-sized
J gene: TRDJ1
V gene: TRDV1
D gene: TRDD3
CDR3 DNA: TGTGCTCTTGGGGAACAGGCTTTCAATTGGCTGCTGGGGGATACAACCGATAAACTCATCTTT
CDR3 protein: CALGEQAFNWLLGDTTDKLIF

clone size: many
J gene: TRDJ1
V gene: TRDV1
D gene: TRDD3
CDR3 DNA: TGTGCTCTTGGGGAGGGGTTCCACTATCAGTACTGGGGATACACCGCTCCACTCATCTTT
CDR3 protein: CALGEGFHYQYWGYTAPLIF

clone size: medium-sized
J gene: TRDJ1
V gene: TRDV1
D gene: -
CDR3 DNA: TGTGCTCTTGGGGAACTAAGTCCTACGGAGGATACAACCGATAAACTCATCTTT
CDR3 protein: CALGELSPTEDTTDKLIF

clone size: medium-sized
J gene: TRDJ1
V gene: TRAV38-2/DV8
D gene: TRDD3
CDR3 DNA: TGTGCTTATAGGAGATTCTTTGCCTTCCCCCCGAGTACTGGGGGATACGCCGATAAACTCATCTTT
CDR3 protein: CAYRRFFAFPPSTGGYADKLIF

clone size: many
J gene: TRDJ1
V gene: TRDV1
D gene: TRDD2
CDR3 DNA: TGTGCTCTTGGGGGAATTCTTCCTACCAGGGGGGTGTACAGCGATAAACTCATCTTT
CDR3 protein: CALGGILPTRGVYSDKLIF

clone size: many
J gene: TRDJ1
V gene: TRDV1
D gene: TRDD3
CDR3 DNA: TGTGCTCTTGGGGAACTTTGCCCTCTGGGGGAGGATAAACTCATCTTT
CDR3 protein: CALGELCPLGEDKLIF

clone size: large
J gene: TRDJ1
V gene: TRDV1
D gene: TRDD3
CDR3 DNA: TGTGCTCTTGGGGACCCTTCCTTCTACTGGGGGATAGGGTCGTCGTACACCGATAAACTCATCTTT
CDR3 protein: CALGDPSFYWGIGSSYTDKLIF

clone size: -
J gene: TRDJ1
V gene: TRDV3
D gene: TRDD3
CDR3 DNA: TGTGCCTTTCCTACTAGGGGGATATCGACCTACACCGATAAACTCATCTTT
CDR3 protein: CAFPTRGISTYTDKLIF

clone size: many
J gene: TRDJ1
V gene: TRDV2
D gene: TRDD3
CDR3 DNA: TGTGCCTGTGACACCGAGGAAGGAAGTCAGAGTACTGGGGGGGCCTACACCGATAAACTCATCTTT
CDR3 protein: CACDTEEGSQSTGGAYTDKLIF

clone size: medium-sized
J gene: TRDJ1
V gene: TRDV1
D gene: -
CDR3 DNA: TGTGCTCTTGGGGAACTGCCGGTCTACGGTTTCCGGAACACCGATAAACTCATCTTT
CDR3 protein: CALGELPVYGFRNTDKLIF

clone size: medium-sized
J gene: TRDJ1
V gene: TRDV1
D gene: TRDD3
CDR3 DNA: TGTGCTCTGGGGGATACGGACGATAAACTCATCTTT
CDR3 protein: CALGDTDDKLIF

clone size: medium-sized
J gene: TRDJ1
V gene: TRDV1
D gene: TRDD3
CDR3 DNA: TGTGCTCTTGGGGAACTCAGGGGGATACATGACACCGATAAACTCATCTTT
CDR3 protein: CALGELRGIHDTDKLIF

clone size: medium-sized
J gene: TRDJ1
V gene: TRDV2
D gene: TRDD3
CDR3 DNA: TGTGCCTGTGACCTAATTTGGGAAATTGGGAGGGGCTGGGGGTACACCGATAAACTCATCTTT
CDR3 protein: CACDLIWEIGRGWGYTDKLIF

clone size: many
J gene: TRDJ1
V gene: TRDV1
D gene: TRDD3
CDR3 DNA: TGTGCTCTTGGGGAAAAAGGAGTCGTCTTACTCGACAGGGGGGGGATTCAGTACACCGATAAACTCATCTTT
CDR3 protein: CALGEKGVVLLDRGGIQYTDKLIF

clone size: medium-sized
J gene: TRDJ1
V gene: TRDV1
D gene: TRDD3
CDR3 DNA: TGTGCTCTTGGGGAACTAAGGACCTACAACCGAACTGGGGGTTGCACCGATAAACTCATCTTT
CDR3 protein: CALGELRTYNRTGGCTDKLIF